Ten or more counts support the clone carrying this T cell receptor beta chain. 5'RACE generated cDNA with 10-nucleotide random UMIs. Over 160 million TCR-beta sequences from 15-18 subjects were obtained in each sequencing run. TCRdb reprocessed the 5' RACE reads with MiXCR, giving one entry per CDR3 protein. The table has roughly 30,000 distinct CDR3 sequences, around 4.5% seen once. V gave up 4 bases and J gave up 5 bases; unmatched junction bases: 12. Germline assignment: CDR1 LGHDT and CDR2 YNNKEL (reference sequence). CDR3 length equals 16 residues. This entry is derived from a study of neurological immune-mediated disorders. Healthy controls consisted of blood bank volunteers in Maryland, USA. Preparation of the unsorted libraries drew on 2 million PBMCs stored at -80 C.

This receptor was taken from a man in his late teens or twenties in good health. The sample consisted of PBMCs. The chain couples TRBV3-1 to TRBJ1-2; 8 nucleotides agree with TRBD1. CDR3 amino acids: CASSPLGQGSMYGYTF. In nucleotides, the CDR3 is TGTGCCAGCAGCCCACTTGGACAGGGAAGTATGTATGGCTACACCTTC. The full variable domain, completed using reference TRBV3-1 and TRBJ1-2, is DTAVSQTPKYLVTQMGNDKSIKCEQNLGHDTMYWYKQDSKKFLKIMFSYNNKELIINETVPNRFSPKSPDKAHLNLHINSLELGDSAVYFCASSPLGQGSMYGYTFGSGTRLTVV.